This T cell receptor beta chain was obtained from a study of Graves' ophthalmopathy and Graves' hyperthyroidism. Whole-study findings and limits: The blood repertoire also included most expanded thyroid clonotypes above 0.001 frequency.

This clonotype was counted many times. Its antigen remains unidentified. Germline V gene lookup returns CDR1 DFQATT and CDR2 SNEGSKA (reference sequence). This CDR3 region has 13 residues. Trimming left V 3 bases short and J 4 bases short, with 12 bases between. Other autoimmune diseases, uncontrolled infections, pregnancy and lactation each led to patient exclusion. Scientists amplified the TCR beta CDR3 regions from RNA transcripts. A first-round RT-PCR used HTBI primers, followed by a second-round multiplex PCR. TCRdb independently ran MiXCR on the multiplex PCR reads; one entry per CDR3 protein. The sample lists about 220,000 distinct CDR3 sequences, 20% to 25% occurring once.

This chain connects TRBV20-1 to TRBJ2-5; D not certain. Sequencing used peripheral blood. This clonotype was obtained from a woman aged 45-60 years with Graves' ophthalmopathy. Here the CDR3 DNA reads TGCAGTGCTAGTTTCTCGAGAGGAGAGACCCAGTACTTC. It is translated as CSASFSRGETQYF.